Following are 30 T cell receptor beta chains from one sample sequenced in a study of blood T cell repertoires in COVID-19. Only in-frame clones appear in the TCRdb table, and some are missing; sequencing was by immunoSEQ multiplex PCR. This repertoire shows approximately 140,000 clones, about nine tenths found once; its top ten account for more than 2.5%. The sequenced material came from peripheral blood. These receptors all stem from a human donor with COVID-19, enrolled during active disease. The donor label of this sample is uncertain.

V is TRBV7-9 and J is TRBJ2-7, with TRBD1 matching 7 bases. The CDR3 has 15 residues. J was trimmed by 2 bases and V by 5 bases; bases with no gene match: 9. Germline V CDR1 and CDR2: SEHNR, FQNEAQ (reference sequence). The CDR3 is CASSLRDSSTYEQYF. CDR3 nucleotides: TGTGCCAGCAGCCTCCGGGACAGTTCGACCTACGAGCAGTACTTC.

The chain recombines TRBV6-5 with TRBJ1-2; a possible D gene is TRBD1 (6 bases). Trimming took off 1 base at V and 6 bases at J, with 9 bases between the two ends. The germline CDR1 and CDR2 sequences are MNHEY and SVGAGI. This CDR3 comprises 13 residues. CDR3 loop: CASSYLQGDGYTF. Written as DNA, the CDR3 is TGTGCCAGCAGTTACTTACAGGGCGATGGCTACACCTTC.

The chain carries TRBV5-4 and TRBJ2-2, with D possibly TRBD2 on 6 matching bases. The V gene's germline CDR1 is SGHNT and CDR2 YYREEE (reference sequence). Trimming took off 4 bases at V and 6 bases at J, with 16 bases between the two ends. This CDR3 has 15 amino acids. CDR3 region: CASSRNGGKAGELFF. CDR3 DNA: TGTGCCAGCAGCCGCAATGGGGGGAAGGCCGGGGAGCTGTTTTTT.

This clone was recorded a few times. V and J are TRBV7-2 and TRBJ1-2; no reliable D call. From germline, CDR1 is SGHTA and CDR2 FQGNSA. The CDR3 has 12 residues. The V and J ends lost 3 bases and 4 bases respectively, with 6 bases between them. The CDR3: CASSFRGYGYTF. CDR3 sequence (DNA): TGTGCCAGCAGCTTTCGAGGCTATGGCTACACCTTC.

The chain joins TRBV5-1 to TRBJ2-1; D remains unclear. CDR1 and CDR2 (germline): SGHRS, YFSETQ. The length of the CDR3 is 16 residues. Trimming removed 0 bases from V and 3 bases from J, with 13 bases in between. The CDR3 nucleotides read TGCGCCAGCAGCTTGGGAGCGTCCAAGGACTACAATGAGCAGTTCTTC. It translates to CASSLGASKDYNEQFF.

As concerns this clone: The sample carries other DNA sequences with the same CDR3. The V call is TRBV29-1, the J call TRBJ2-7, with a possible D match to TRBD2 (6 bases). Germline loops: CDR1 SQVTM, CDR2 ANQGSEA. This CDR3 spans 14 amino acids. V was clipped by 3 bases and J by 0 bases, with 12 bases between them. The CDR3 nucleotides are TGCAGCGTTGAGGGACTGGCGGACTCCTACGAGCAGTACTTC. Its protein is CSVEGLADSYEQYF.

The chain employs TRBV7-2 and TRBJ2-7; 8 positions agree with TRBD1. CDR1 is SGHTA, CDR2 FQGNSA, per germline. The J segment lost 2 bases and the V segment lost 4 bases, leaving 7 bases of the junction unmatched. The CDR3 covers 15 residues. The CDR3 DNA reads TGTGCCAGCAGCTCCCGGACAGGGACCGCCTACGAGCAGTACTTC. This gives the protein CASSSRTGTAYEQYF.

The rearrangement uses TRBV5-4 and TRBJ1-2, with D unresolved. Trimming removed 0 bases from V and 1 base from J, with 10 bases in between. Germline values: CDR1 SGHNT, CDR2 YYREEE (reference sequence). The CDR3 length is 15 residues. In DNA form, the CDR3 reads TGTGCCAGCAGCTTGGACGTTAGGAGTAACTATGGCTACACCTTC. Protein: CASSLDVRSNYGYTF. The full variable domain, its missing parts supplied by reference TRBV5-4 and TRBJ1-2, is ETGVTQSPTHLIKTRGQQVTLRCSSQSGHNTVSWYQQALGQGPQFIFQYYREEENGRGNFPPRFSGLQFPNYSSELNVNALELDDSALYLCASSLDVRSNYGYTFGSGTRLTVV.

The gene calls are TRBV7-3 and TRBJ2-2, with a tentative D call TRBD1 (5 bases). The V end lost 5 bases, the J end lost 0 bases, and 10 bases lay between the germline ends. Germline-derived CDR1 and CDR2 are SGHTA and FQGTGA. The CDR3 totals 15 residues. The CDR3 DNA follows: TGTGCCAGCAGCCCGATGACAGCGAACACCGGGGAGCTGTTTTTT. Its translation is CASSPMTANTGELFF.

The chain employs TRBV7-9 and TRBJ2-5; 7 bases match TRBD1. V was pared by 4 bases and J by 10 bases, with 9 bases of the junction left unmatched. The length of the CDR3 is 13 residues. The V gene's germline CDR1 is SEHNR and CDR2 FQNEAQ (reference sequence). The CDR3 nucleotides read TGTGCCAGCAGCTCCCAACAGGGGTCGGACCAGTACTTC. It specifies CASSSQQGSDQYF.

The V and J genes are TRBV6-5 and TRBJ2-2, with 8 bases identical to TRBD2. V shed 2 bases and J 8 bases; nucleotides not matched to a gene: 10. In germline, CDR1 is MNHEY, CDR2 SVGAGI. The CDR3 runs to 16 residues. The CDR3 DNA sequence: TGTGCCAGCAGTTACGCCGGGAGGGAACCTGGGGGGGAGCTGTTTTTT. Its translation is CASSYAGREPGGELFF.

The gene calls are TRBV5-4 and TRBJ2-2, with 7 bases that match TRBD1. J gave up 4 bases and V 4 bases, and 10 bases lay outside the gene matches. Germline V gene data show CDR1 as SGHNT and CDR2 as YYREEE (reference sequence). The CDR3 is made up of 16 amino acids. The CDR3 DNA reads TGTGCCAGCAGCCCGTGGACAGGCGCGAGCACCGGGGAGCTGTTTTTT. Residues: CASSPWTGASTGELFF. Filled out from reference TRBV5-4 and TRBJ2-2, the complete variable domain reads ETGVTQSPTHLIKTRGQQVTLRCSSQSGHNTVSWYQQALGQGPQFIFQYYREEENGRGNFPPRFSGLQFPNYSSELNVNALELDDSALYLCASSPWTGASTGELFFGEGSRLTVL.

The chain recombines TRBV29-1 with TRBJ1-2, with TRBD1 matching 7 bases. The length of the CDR3 is 15 residues. Germline CDR1 is SQVTM and CDR2 is ANQGSEA. V trimming: 4 bases; J trimming: 2 bases; junction bases outside the gene matches: 10. CDR3 nucleotide sequence: TGCAGCGTTGCGCCCGGGACAGCGGAAAACTATGGCTACACCTTC. It is translated as CSVAPGTAENYGYTF.

The chain recombines TRBV11-2 with TRBJ2-5, with D uncertain. Germline CDR1 SGHAT, CDR2 FQNNGV. V was shortened by 3 bases and J by 4 bases, with 9 bases between the two germline ends. CDR3 length equals 13 residues. CDR3 protein: CASSFGAGETQYF. The CDR3 coding sequence is TGTGCCAGCAGCTTCGGTGCAGGAGAGACCCAGTACTTC.

This sequence joins TRBV9 and TRBJ1-1, with unresolved D. Per germline, CDR1 SGDLS and CDR2 YYNGEE. V shed 4 bases and J shed 2 bases, with 12 bases lying between them. This CDR3 spans 14 amino acids. The CDR3 DNA follows: TGTGCCAGCAGCCCAAACCCGGTTAACACTGAAGCTTTCTTT. It yields the protein CASSPNPVNTEAFF. Supplemented by reference TRBV9 and TRBJ1-1, the full variable domain reads DSGVTQTPKHLITATGQRVTLRCSPRSGDLSVYWYQQSLDQGLQFLIQYYNGEERAKGNILERFSAQQFPDLHSELNLSSLELGDSALYFCASSPNPVNTEAFFGQGTRLTVV.

The CDR3 bases are TGTGCCAGTAGTATGGGGACTAGCGGGTTCACCTACGAGCAGTACTTC. It encodes CASSMGTSGFTYEQYF. The chain uses TRBV19 and TRBJ2-7; 12 nucleotides line up with TRBD2. The CDR3 totals 16 residues. Unmatched junction bases numbered 5, after V lost 3 bases and J lost 2 bases. Germline V gene lookup returns CDR1 LNHDA and CDR2 SQIVND (reference sequence).

Concerning this clone: One end of the junction is discordant with germline, which a read error may explain. The gene calls are TRBV2 and TRBJ1-4; D ambiguous. The CDR3 is made up of 13 amino acids. CDR1 is SNHLY, CDR2 FYNNEI, per germline. CDR3 bases: TGTGCCAGCAGTGAAGCTCTGCGGGCCGCCAACATTTTT. Protein sequence: CASSEALRAANIF.

The chain recombines TRBV13 with TRBJ1-5; no reliable D call. The CDR3 has 13 residues. V was shortened by 2 bases and J by 3 bases, with 5 bases between the two germline ends. CDR1 PRHDT and CDR2 FYEKMQ come from the germline V gene (reference sequence). The DNA of the CDR3 is TGTGCCAGCAGCTTACAGGTCAATCAGCCCCAGCATTTT. Its translation is CASSLQVNQPQHF. The full variable domain, rest sourced from reference TRBV13 and TRBJ1-5, is AAGVIQSPRHLIKEKRETATLKCYPIPRHDTVYWYQQGPGQDPQFLISFYEKMQSDKGSIPDRFSAQQFSDYHSELNMSSLELGDSALYFCASSLQVNQPQHFGDGTRLSIL.

The genes are TRBV7-8 and TRBJ1-5, with 9 positions matching TRBD1. The germline gives CDR1 SGHVS, CDR2 FQNEAQ. V trimming: 0 bases; J trimming: 6 bases; junction bases outside the gene matches: 3. This CDR3 spans 15 amino acids. This chain's CDR3 is CASSLAPTGGQPQHF. CDR3 bases: TGTGCCAGCAGCTTAGCGCCGACAGGGGGTCAGCCCCAGCATTTT.

The rearrangement links TRBV7-2 to TRBJ1-4; D unresolved. Per germline, CDR1 SGHTA and CDR2 FQGNSA. Trimming shortened V by 1 base and J by 0 bases, and 9 bases separated the two germline ends. The CDR3 runs 16 residues. Here the CDR3 DNA reads TGTGCCAGCAGCTTAGTGGTCGGAGCAACTAATGAAAAACTGTTTTTT. Protein sequence: CASSLVVGATNEKLFF.

This clone came up a few times. The chain employs TRBV12-3 or TRBV12-4 and TRBJ1-1; TRBD1 is a possible D gene (5 bases). This CDR3 contains 12 residues. Deletions cut 3 bases from V and 6 bases from J, with 8 bases between. DNA of the CDR3: TGTGCCAGCAGTTTCTCGACAGCTGAAGCTTTCTTT. Its protein product is CASSFSTAEAFF.

This chain uses TRBV5-1 with TRBJ2-5; 7 bases agree with TRBD2. The CDR3 has 15 amino acids. With 7 bases clipped from V and 5 bases from J, the junction kept 14 bases outside the gene matches. Germline CDR1 is SGHRS and CDR2 is YFSETQ. The CDR3 sequence: CASSGLGFGGETQYF. Written as DNA, the CDR3 is TGCGCCAGCTCCGGTCTCGGGTTCGGGGGGGAGACCCAGTACTTC.

In DNA, the CDR3 is TGCGCCAGCAGCACGGGTCGTTATGGCTACACCTTC. Translated: CASSTGRYGYTF. The rearrangement joins TRBV5-1 to TRBJ1-2; D gene unclear. The germline V gene has CDR1 SGHRS and CDR2 YFSETQ. CDR3 length: 12 amino acids. V was trimmed by 4 bases and J by 5 bases, leaving 9 bases between them.

This clone was seen only a few times. V is TRBV7-6 and J is TRBJ2-3, with 9 bases lining up with TRBD2. CDR1 is SGHVS and CDR2 is FNYEAQ in the germline V gene. The V and J ends lost 5 bases and 1 base, in that order; junction bases with no gene match: 4. This CDR3 is built from 15 residues. CDR3 loop: CASSATSGRTDTQYF. The CDR3 region has the DNA TGTGCCAGCAGCGCCACTAGCGGGCGCACAGATACGCAGTATTTT.

In this sample, this clone turned up once. V gene TRBV7-3 combines with J gene TRBJ2-1; the D gene is possibly TRBD1 (6 bases). This CDR3 has 12 residues. Trimming removed 5 bases from V and 8 bases from J, with 10 bases in between. CDR1 is SGHTA, CDR2 FQGTGA, per germline. The CDR3 here is CASSVNRDEQFF. Here the CDR3 DNA reads TGTGCCAGCAGCGTAAACAGGGATGAGCAGTTCTTC.

This sequence joins TRBV19 and TRBJ1-1; possibly TRBD1 for D (6 bases). CDR1 is LNHDA and CDR2 is SQIVND in the germline V gene (reference sequence). V lost 3 bases to trimming and J lost 4 bases, with 12 bases between them. The CDR3 covers 14 residues. In nucleotides, the CDR3 is TGTGCCAGTAGTATCCGGACAGACTTCACTGAAGCTTTCTTT. This sequence encodes CASSIRTDFTEAFF. Full variable domain (remainder filled in from reference TRBV19 and TRBJ1-1): DGGITQSPKYLFRKEGQNVTLSCEQNLNHDAMYWYRQDPGQGLRLIYYSQIVNDFQKGDIAEGYSVSREKKESFPLTVTSAQKNPTAFYLCASSIRTDFTEAFFGQGTRLTVV.

The V gene is TRBV15, the J gene TRBJ1-6; a weak D match, TRBD1 (5 bases). V was cut by 4 bases and J by 4 bases, with 11 bases left in between. The CDR3 totals 15 residues. CDR1 and CDR2 (germline): LNHNV, YYDKDF (reference sequence). CDR3 loop: CATSTLDSYNSPLHF. CDR3 in DNA: TGTGCCACCAGCACCCTTGACAGTTATAATTCACCCCTCCACTTT.

V usage is TRBV25-1 and J usage is TRBJ1-5; D possibly corresponds to TRBD1 (5 bases). The CDR3 contains 14 residues. Between the trimmed V and J ends, which lost 7 bases and 6 bases, there was a span of 16 bases. Germline values: CDR1 MGHDK, CDR2 SYGVNS. CDR3 residues: CASTILGDSQPQHF. CDR3 DNA: TGTGCCAGCACTATCCTAGGGGATAGTCAGCCCCAGCATTTT.

On this clone itself: Additional DNA sequences in this sample encode the identical CDR3. The chain is built from TRBV11-3 and TRBJ1-1; perhaps TRBD1 as D (6 bases). V was shortened by 5 bases and J by 1 base, with 8 bases between the two germline ends. CDR3 length: 13 amino acids. CDR1 SGHNT and CDR2 YENEEA come from the germline V gene. CDR3 coding DNA: TGTGCCAGCAGCCCACAGGGGAACACTGAAGCTTTCTTT. This translates into CASSPQGNTEAFF.

The chain couples TRBV5-1 to TRBJ2-2; 13 positions agree with TRBD2. Trimming took 4 bases from V and 0 from J; bases not matched to a gene: 3. Germline lookup yields CDR1 SGHRS and CDR2 YFSETQ. The CDR3 consists of 17 residues. The CDR3 DNA reads TGCGCCAGCAGCGCGGGACTAGCGGGACCGAACACCGGGGAGCTGTTTTTT. Translated: CASSAGLAGPNTGELFF. Variable domain in full (rest from reference TRBV5-1 and TRBJ2-2): KAGVTQTPRYLIKTRGQQVTLSCSPISGHRSVSWYQQTPGQGLQFLFEYFSETQRNKGNFPGRFSGRQFSNSRSEMNVSTLELGDSALYLCASSAGLAGPNTGELFFGEGSRLTVL.